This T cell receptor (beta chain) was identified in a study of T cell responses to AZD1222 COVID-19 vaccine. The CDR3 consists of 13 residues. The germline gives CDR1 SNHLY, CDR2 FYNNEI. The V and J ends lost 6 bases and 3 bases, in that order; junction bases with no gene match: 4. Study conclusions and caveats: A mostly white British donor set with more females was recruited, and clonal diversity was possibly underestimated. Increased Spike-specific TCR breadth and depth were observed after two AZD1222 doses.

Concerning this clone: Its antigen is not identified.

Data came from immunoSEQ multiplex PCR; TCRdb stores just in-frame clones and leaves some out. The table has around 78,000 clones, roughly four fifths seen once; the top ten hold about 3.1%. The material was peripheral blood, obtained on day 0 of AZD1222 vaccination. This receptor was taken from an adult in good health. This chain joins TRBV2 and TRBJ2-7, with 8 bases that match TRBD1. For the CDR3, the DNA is TGTGCCAGCAGCCGACAGGGGTTCTACGAGCAGTACTTC. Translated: CASSRQGFYEQYF.